The source of this T cell receptor (beta chain) is a study of graft-versus-host responses after intestinal transplantation. Study as a whole: Recipients had transplants, and these were multivisceral, liver-intestinal, or isolated intestinal. Study observations and caveats: Individuals who had graft-donor T cell macrochimerism had allografts that showed high graft-versus-host to host-versus-graft clonal ratios. Recipient marrow showed GvH clones, some seen first in ileum or blood.

There are 14 residues in the CDR3. Deletions cut 6 bases from V and 1 base from J, with 9 bases between. Germline values: CDR1 KGHSH, CDR2 LQKENI. Each mixed lymphocyte reaction held roughly 200,000 CFSE-labeled responders and roughly 200,000 irradiated violet-dye-labeled stimulators. Profiled with immunoSEQ multiplex PCR; TCRdb holds only in-frame clones, not every one. The sample holds 20,000 to 25,000 clones, just under 45% seen once. Sequenced here: alloreactive CD8+ T cells from a mixed lymphocyte reaction culture, sampled before transplantation. Regarding subset: CFSE-low proliferating T cells sorted from roughly six-day pre-transplant mixed lymphocyte reaction (GvH or HvG direction). This rearrangement joins TRBV18 to TRBJ2-2; D call uncertain. The TCR sequence derives from a human patient who was an organ donor for intestinal transplantation. DNA for the CDR3: TGTGCCAGCTCCCCCCCCGAGAACACCGGGGAGCTGTTTTTT. Translation gives CASSPPENTGELFF.